The sequence of this T cell receptor beta chain was determined in a study of early stage breast cancer tumors. About the research overall: Roughly 10-fold was the mean read coverage per sample.

Comment on this clone: Antigen: not known.

Repertoires were generated with immunoSEQ multiplex PCR, while TCRdb's copy carries only in-frame clones and drops some. Of approximately 48,000 clones in the sample, 75% to 95% were seen once. This CDR3 spans 10 amino acids. Germline loops: CDR1 MRHNA, CDR2 SNTAGT. V lost 7 bases to trimming and J lost 5 bases, with 6 bases between them. Overall study results and limits: Bulk DNA sequencing of unsorted cells missed chain pairing and markers. Tumors had roughly 2.4-fold higher T cell density and higher clonality than adjacent normal breast tissue. Tumor and normal breast were distinguished via blood comparison in most of the 16 patients.

This TCR derives from a person between 65 and 80 years old with breast cancer. The sample consisted of blood. V is TRBV6-4 and J is TRBJ2-7, with unresolved D. CDR3 bases: TGTGCCAGCATGGCGGACGAGCAGTACTTC. Its protein product is CASMADEQYF.